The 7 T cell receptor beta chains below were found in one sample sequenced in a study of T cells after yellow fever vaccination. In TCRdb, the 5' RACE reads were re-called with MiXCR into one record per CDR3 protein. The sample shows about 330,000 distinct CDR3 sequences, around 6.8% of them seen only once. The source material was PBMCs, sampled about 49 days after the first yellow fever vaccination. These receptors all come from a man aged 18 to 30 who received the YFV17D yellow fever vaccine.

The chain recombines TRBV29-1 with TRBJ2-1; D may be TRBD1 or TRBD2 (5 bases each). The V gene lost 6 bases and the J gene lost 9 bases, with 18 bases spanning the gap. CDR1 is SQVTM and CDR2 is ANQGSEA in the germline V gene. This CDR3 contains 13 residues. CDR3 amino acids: CSVGVLAGGEQFF. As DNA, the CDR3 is TGCAGCGTCGGAGTCCTTGCTGGGGGTGAGCAGTTCTTC.

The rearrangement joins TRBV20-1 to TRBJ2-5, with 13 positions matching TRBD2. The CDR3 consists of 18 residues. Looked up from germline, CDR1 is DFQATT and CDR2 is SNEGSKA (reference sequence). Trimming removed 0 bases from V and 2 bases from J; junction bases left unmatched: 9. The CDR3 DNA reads TGCAGTGCTAGAGATCCCCGGACTAGCGGGGGATTTCAAGAGACCCAGTACTTC. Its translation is CSARDPRTSGGFQETQYF.

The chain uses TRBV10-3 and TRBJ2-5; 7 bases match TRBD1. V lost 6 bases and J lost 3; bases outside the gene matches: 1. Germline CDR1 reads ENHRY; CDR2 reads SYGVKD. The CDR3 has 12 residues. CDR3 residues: CAIRGTEETQYF. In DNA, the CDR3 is TGTGCCATCAGAGGGACAGAAGAGACCCAGTACTTC.

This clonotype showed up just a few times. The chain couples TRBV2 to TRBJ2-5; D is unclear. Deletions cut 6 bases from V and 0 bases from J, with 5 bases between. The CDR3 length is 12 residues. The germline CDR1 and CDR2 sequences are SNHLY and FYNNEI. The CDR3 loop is CASRKYQETQYF. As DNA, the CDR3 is TGTGCCAGCAGAAAATACCAAGAGACCCAGTACTTC.

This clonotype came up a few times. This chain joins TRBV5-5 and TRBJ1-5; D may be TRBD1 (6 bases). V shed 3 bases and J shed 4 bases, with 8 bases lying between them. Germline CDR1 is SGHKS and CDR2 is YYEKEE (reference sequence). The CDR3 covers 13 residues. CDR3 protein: CASSWTVNQPQHF. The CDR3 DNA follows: TGTGCCAGCAGCTGGACAGTAAATCAGCCCCAGCATTTT.

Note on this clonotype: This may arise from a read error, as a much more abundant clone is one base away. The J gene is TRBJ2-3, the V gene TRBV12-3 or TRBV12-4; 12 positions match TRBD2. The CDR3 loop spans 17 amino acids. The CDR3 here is CDSSFTSGGLSTDTQYF. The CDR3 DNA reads TGTGACAGCAGTTTTACTAGCGGGGGGCTGAGCACAGATACGCAGTATTTT.

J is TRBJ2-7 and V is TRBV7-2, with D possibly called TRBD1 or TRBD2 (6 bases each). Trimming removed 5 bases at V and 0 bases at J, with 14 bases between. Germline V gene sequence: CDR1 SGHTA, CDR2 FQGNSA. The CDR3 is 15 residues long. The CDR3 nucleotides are TGTGCCAGCAGCCCGGGGGCGTCCCGCTCCTACGAGCAGTACGTC. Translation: CASSPGASRSYEQYV.